Listed here are 13 T cell receptor beta chains from one sample, sequenced in a study of cytomegalovirus exposure and HLA in healthy donors. Primers included in the PCR were 60 Vbeta and 13 Jbeta primers. The protocol was immunoSEQ multiplex PCR, while the TCRdb copy is restricted to in-frame clones and leaves out a portion. The data hold roughly 100,000 clones, with around 75% observed a single time. Sequencing input: PBMCs. These receptor sequences come from a man between 40 and 49 years old in good health and CMV-seronegative.

The rearrangement uses TRBV6-5 and TRBJ2-7; 9 positions match TRBD1. This CDR3 is 14 amino acids long. Germline V gives CDR1 MNHEY, CDR2 SVGAGI. Trimming cost V 8 bases and J 5 bases; bases outside gene matches: 10. Written as DNA, the CDR3 is TGTGCCAGCTCTCCGGCCGGGACAGGGCACGAGCAGTACTTC. Amino acids: CASSPAGTGHEQYF.

The chain carries TRBV29-1 and TRBJ2-7; D not certain. The germline V gene has CDR1 SQVTM and CDR2 ANQGSEA. V lost 0 bases and J lost 4, with 4 bases in between. This CDR3 contains 11 residues. CDR3 bases: TGCAGCGTTGAAGATCTATACGAGCAGTACTTC. Amino acid sequence: CSVEDLYEQYF.

This clone was seen more than once but under ten times. This rearrangement joins TRBV7-2 to TRBJ2-1; D ambiguous. CDR3 length equals 19 residues. V lost 0 bases and J 8 bases, leaving 26 bases between the germline ends. The germline V gene has CDR1 SGHTA and CDR2 FQGNSA. The CDR3 region is CASSLAVADVVRFMYEQFF. As DNA, the CDR3 is TGTGCCAGCAGCTTAGCGGTAGCCGACGTGGTTCGGTTTATGTATGAGCAGTTCTTC.

V gene TRBV6-5 combines with J gene TRBJ1-1, with a weak D call TRBD1 (6 bases). The V end lost 5 bases, the J end lost 5 bases, and 12 bases lay between the germline ends. Germline CDR1 MNHEY, CDR2 SVGAGI. The CDR3 consists of 13 residues. For the CDR3, the DNA is TGTGCCAGCAGTCCCGGAAGGGGGACTGAAGCTTTCTTT. It specifies CASSPGRGTEAFF.

This clone has more than one count but fewer than ten. V is TRBV19 and J is TRBJ1-2; 9 positions agree with TRBD1. The V gene end was trimmed by 5 bases and the J gene end by 0 bases; junction bases not matched to a gene: 4. This CDR3 has 15 residues. Germline V gene lookup returns CDR1 LNHDA and CDR2 SQIVND (reference sequence). The CDR3 coding sequence is TGTGCCAGTAGTGACCGACAGGGGGCTAACTATGGCTACACCTTC. The encoded protein is CASSDRQGANYGYTF.

The rearrangement uses TRBV19 and TRBJ2-5; TRBD2 might be the D (5 bases). Deletions cut 3 bases from V and 4 bases from J, with 9 bases between. The germline gives CDR1 LNHDA, CDR2 SQIVND (reference sequence). This CDR3 is built from 13 residues. The CDR3, as DNA: TGTGCCAGTAGTATGGGAGAGGGAGAGACCCAGTACTTC. This encodes CASSMGEGETQYF.

The rearrangement uses TRBV19 and TRBJ1-2, with TRBD1 matching 12 bases. CDR3 size: 14 residues. The J segment lost 7 bases and the V segment lost 7 bases, leaving 7 bases of the junction unmatched. Germline CDR1 is LNHDA and CDR2 is SQIVND (reference sequence). CDR3 nucleotide sequence: TGTGCCAGTACTCCGGGACAGGGGGCAAGTGGCTACACCTTC. Translating gives CASTPGQGASGYTF.

This chain joins TRBV30 and TRBJ2-7; D remains ambiguous. Trimming removed 4 bases at V and 3 bases at J, with 16 bases between. Per the germline V gene, CDR1 is GTSNPN and CDR2 is SVGIG (reference sequence). The length of the CDR3 is 14 residues. The CDR3 here is CAWTPWQASYEQYF. Written as DNA, the CDR3 is TGTGCCTGGACCCCCTGGCAAGCGAGCTACGAGCAGTACTTC. Based on the CDR3 plus reference TRBV30 and TRBJ2-7, the full variable domain is SQTIHQWPATLVQPVGSPLSLECTVEGTSNPNLYWYRQAAGRGLQLLFYSVGIGQISSEVPQNLSASRPQDRQFILSSKKLLLSDSGFYLCAWTPWQASYEQYFGPGTRLTVT.

Regarding this clone: The junction differs from germline at one of its ends, possibly a read error. CDR3 sequence reads: CSSSQGGSAEAFF. In DNA, the CDR3 is TGTTCCAGCAGCCAGGGGGGTAGCGCTGAAGCTTTCTTT. The gene calls are TRBV7-9 and TRBJ1-1, with 7 bases matching TRBD1. Germline CDR1 SEHNR, CDR2 FQNEAQ (reference sequence). The CDR3 covers 13 residues.

The rearrangement uses TRBV6-5 and TRBJ1-4; possible D gene TRBD1, 5 bases. Trimming removed 1 base at V and 8 bases at J, with 14 bases between. The germline CDR1 and CDR2 sequences are MNHEY and SVGAGI. This CDR3 has 15 residues. CDR3 DNA sequence: TGTGCCAGCAGTTACTTGGGGGGGGTTGGCGAAAAACTGTTTTTT. Encoded protein: CASSYLGGVGEKLFF.

V gene TRBV4-1 combines with J gene TRBJ2-2; a weak D match, TRBD2 (5 bases). The germline V gene encodes CDR1 MGHRA and CDR2 YSYEKL. V lost 0 bases to trimming and J lost 1 base, with 6 bases between them. This CDR3 is built from 15 residues. The CDR3 DNA reads TGCGCCAGCAGCCAAGATCGGGGGAACACCGGGGAGCTGTTTTTT. It yields the protein CASSQDRGNTGELFF.

The chain employs TRBV29-1 and TRBJ2-7; D is perhaps TRBD2 (6 bases). The germline gives CDR1 SQVTM, CDR2 ANQGSEA. This CDR3 has 14 amino acids. Trimming pared 6 bases from V and 5 bases from J, leaving 20 bases between. CDR3 bases: TGCAGCGTGACGGGGTTAGCGGCGGGCCACGAGCAGTACTTC. This gives the protein CSVTGLAAGHEQYF.

The V call is TRBV7-9, the J call TRBJ2-5; 7 bases are a match to TRBD1. This CDR3 comprises 12 residues. Germline values: CDR1 SEHNR, CDR2 FQNEAQ (reference sequence). J was trimmed by 8 bases and V by 1 base; bases with no gene match: 1. CDR3 DNA sequence: TGTGCCAGCAGCTTAGACAGGGGCACCCAGTACTTC. Its protein is CASSLDRGTQYF. Combining the CDR3 with reference TRBV7-9 and TRBJ2-5 gives the whole variable domain DTGVSQNPRHKITKRGQNVTFRCDPISEHNRLYWYRQTLGQGPEFLTYFQNEAQLEKSRLLSDRFSAERPKGSFSTLEIQRTEQGDSAMYLCASSLDRGTQYFGPGTRLLVL.